The 19 T cell receptor beta chains listed next were all sequenced from one sample in a study of control samples from healthy donors and cancer patients. Measured with immunoSEQ multiplex PCR; TCRdb has only the in-frame clones, and not every one. This sample carries around 78,000 clones, approximately 94% of them seen once, and the ten largest clones take approximately 4.8%. Material: blood. Receptors were obtained from a woman between 18 and 29 years old in good health.

This sequence joins TRBV18 and TRBJ2-3; D is possibly TRBD1 or TRBD2 (6 bases each). The V gene lost 5 bases and the J gene lost 0 bases, with 18 bases spanning the gap. The CDR3 loop spans 17 amino acids. Germline V gene sequence: CDR1 KGHSH, CDR2 LQKENI. CDR3 amino acids: CASSFDTGAYSTDTQYF. The DNA for the CDR3 is TGTGCCAGCTCATTTGATACGGGGGCCTATAGCACAGATACGCAGTATTTT.

The rearrangement uses TRBV15 and TRBJ2-2; 12 bases line up with TRBD2. V dropped 0 bases and J dropped 1; count of bases not matched to a gene: 3. There are 18 residues in the CDR3. The V gene's germline CDR1 is LNHNV and CDR2 YYDKDF (reference sequence). DNA of the CDR3: TGTGCCACCAGCAGAGACCGACTAGCGGGAGTGAACACCGGGGAGCTGTTTTTT. Protein product: CATSRDRLAGVNTGELFF.

This chain joins TRBV10-3 and TRBJ2-3, with TRBD2 identical over 13 bases. The CDR3 length is 17 residues. Per germline, CDR1 ENHRY and CDR2 SYGVKD. V shed 0 bases, J shed 2 bases, and the junction held 2 bases outside the gene matches. CDR3 loop: CAISESGLAGSTDTQYF. CDR3 in DNA: TGTGCCATCAGTGAGTCGGGACTAGCGGGATCCACAGATACGCAGTATTTT.

This clone was observed a single time. The CDR3 reads CATSEGSYSGANVLTF. The CDR3 coding sequence is TGCGCCACCTCAGAGGGCAGCTACTCTGGGGCCAACGTCCTGACTTTC. The gene calls are TRBV5-1 and TRBJ2-6; D is perhaps TRBD2 (5 bases). CDR3 size: 16 residues. Germline V gene data show CDR1 as SGHRS and CDR2 as YFSETQ. V lost 9 bases to trimming and J lost 0 bases, with 16 bases between them.

The genes are TRBV9 and TRBJ1-2; D remains unclear. The CDR3 contains 12 residues. Germline V gives CDR1 SGDLS, CDR2 YYNGEE. The ends were cut back, 6 bases at V and 4 bases at J, with 10 bases in the middle. CDR3 DNA: TGTGCCAGCACAACGTCCGGCTATGGCTACACCTTC. This translates into CASTTSGYGYTF.

In this sample, this clone turned up once. The chain employs TRBV6-6 and TRBJ2-5, with D possibly TRBD2 on 5 matching bases. Trimming took 1 base from V and 5 from J, leaving 11 bases between them. This CDR3 comprises 14 residues. CDR1 is MNHNY, CDR2 SVGAGI, per germline (reference sequence). CDR3 sequence: CASSYLAGRETQYF. In DNA, the CDR3 is TGTGCCAGCAGTTACTTGGCGGGCCGCGAGACCCAGTACTTC.

Here the CDR3 DNA reads TGTGCCAGCAGCGATAGGACAGGGGTGGTATTACCGTACAATGAGCAGTTCTTC. Translation gives CASSDRTGVVLPYNEQFF. This chain uses TRBV9 with TRBJ2-1, with 9 bases fitting TRBD1. Germline V gene lookup returns CDR1 SGDLS and CDR2 YYNGEE. V was pared by 3 bases and J by 4 bases, with 14 bases of the junction left unmatched. The CDR3 runs 18 residues.

This clone appeared once. V gene TRBV27 combines with J gene TRBJ1-2, with D possibly matching TRBD1 (6 bases). Germline assignment: CDR1 MNHEY and CDR2 SMNVEV (reference sequence). The CDR3 runs to 13 residues. The V end was cut by 4 bases, the J end by 5 bases, with 11 bases between. The CDR3 here is CASSSTGNYGYTF. CDR3 DNA: TGTGCCAGCAGTTCCACAGGGAATTATGGCTACACCTTC.

V usage is TRBV4-2 and J usage is TRBJ1-2; a possible D gene is TRBD1 (6 bases). Per the germline V gene, CDR1 is LGHNA and CDR2 is YNFKEQ. The CDR3 is 15 amino acids. V lost 1 base and J 7 bases, leaving 16 bases between the germline ends. The CDR3, as DNA: TGTGCCAGCAGCCAAGGGGGGCAGGGAGAGGGTGGCTACACCTTC. As protein: CASSQGGQGEGGYTF.

The chain joins TRBV24-1 to TRBJ2-3; 8 nucleotides align to TRBD2. Germline assignment: CDR1 KGHDR and CDR2 SFDVKD. The CDR3 runs 17 residues. Trimming cost V 3 bases and J 0 bases; bases outside gene matches: 7. The CDR3 here is CATSDIPGGASTDTQYF. The DNA for the CDR3 is TGTGCCACCAGTGATATCCCGGGGGGGGCGAGCACAGATACGCAGTATTTT.

This chain connects TRBV11-3 to TRBJ1-1, with D unclear. V lost 1 base, J lost 2 bases, and 5 bases lay in between. The CDR3 is made up of 13 amino acids. Germline V gives CDR1 SGHNT, CDR2 YENEEA. The CDR3 DNA reads TGTGCCAGCAGCTTAGGGCCCAACACTGAAGCTTTCTTT. This codes for CASSLGPNTEAFF.

This chain links TRBV7-2 with TRBJ2-7; perhaps TRBD1 as D (5 bases). V dropped 6 bases and J dropped 2 bases, with 11 bases sitting between them. From germline, CDR1 is SGHTA and CDR2 FQGNSA. CDR3 length equals 13 residues. CDR3 in amino acids: CASSLRQPYEQYF. DNA of the CDR3: TGTGCCAGCAGTCTCAGACAGCCCTACGAGCAGTACTTC.

The chain couples TRBV28 to TRBJ2-3; D is uncertain. V dropped 2 bases and J dropped 6 bases, with 0 bases sitting between them. The length of the CDR3 is 10 residues. Germline V gene data show CDR1 as MDHEN and CDR2 as SYDVKM. In DNA form, the CDR3 reads TGTGCCAGCAGTTTAGATACGCAGTATTTT. Its protein is CASSLDTQYF.

The chain combines TRBV29-1 with TRBJ2-2, with 8 bases identical to TRBD2. The ends lost 6 bases at V and 3 bases at J; junction bases unmatched: 6. Germline values: CDR1 SQVTM, CDR2 ANQGSEA. This CDR3 comprises 14 residues. The chain's CDR3 is CSVQGAGDTGELFF. The CDR3 DNA sequence: TGCAGCGTCCAAGGAGCGGGGGACACCGGGGAGCTGTTTTTT.

This chain uses TRBV19 with TRBJ1-1; D gene unclear. Germline CDR1 and CDR2: LNHDA and SQIVND (reference sequence). The CDR3 contains 16 residues. The V gene lost 5 bases and the J gene lost 0 bases, with 16 bases spanning the gap. CDR3 region: CASSEFMRGMNTEAFF. CDR3 DNA: TGTGCCAGTAGTGAATTTATGCGAGGGATGAACACTGAAGCTTTCTTT.

The chain couples TRBV6-1 to TRBJ2-7; tentative D call: TRBD2 (6 bases). The V end lost 2 bases, the J end lost 3 bases, and 17 bases lay between the germline ends. Per the germline V gene, CDR1 is MNHNS and CDR2 is SASEGT. This CDR3 region has 16 residues. Here the CDR3 DNA reads TGTGCCAGCAGTGAACTTCCCCTAGCGTCCCGCTACGAGCAGTACTTC. Protein sequence: CASSELPLASRYEQYF.

The rearrangement joins TRBV9 to TRBJ2-7; TRBD1 matches at 10 bases. The CDR3 runs to 16 residues. J gave up 5 bases and V 3 bases, and 11 bases lay outside the gene matches. Germline V gene sequence: CDR1 SGDLS, CDR2 YYNGEE. CDR3 loop: CASSASSTGGLHEQYF. Written as DNA, the CDR3 is TGTGCCAGCAGCGCCTCGTCGACAGGGGGCCTCCACGAGCAGTACTTC. Full variable domain (rest looked up from reference TRBV9 and TRBJ2-7): DSGVTQTPKHLITATGQRVTLRCSPRSGDLSVYWYQQSLDQGLQFLIQYYNGEERAKGNILERFSAQQFPDLHSELNLSSLELGDSALYFCASSASSTGGLHEQYFGPGTRLTVT.

The rearrangement links TRBV19 to TRBJ2-7, with 9 bases matching TRBD1. This CDR3 has 15 amino acids. V shed 3 bases and J 2 bases; nucleotides not matched to a gene: 5. Germline-derived CDR1 and CDR2 are LNHDA and SQIVND (reference sequence). The CDR3 bases are TGTGCCAGTAGTATCTCGGGACAGGGTACCTACGAGCAGTACTTC. Translation: CASSISGQGTYEQYF.

The V call is TRBV29-1, the J call TRBJ1-5; D possibly corresponds to TRBD1 (6 bases). V shed 4 bases and J shed 9 bases, with 13 bases lying between them. The CDR3 covers 12 residues. The V gene's germline CDR1 is SQVTM and CDR2 ANQGSEA. The CDR3 loop is CSVVLEGGPQHF. DNA of the CDR3: TGCAGCGTTGTCCTTGAAGGGGGGCCCCAGCATTTT.